These 8 T cell receptor beta chains were all obtained from the same sample, sequenced in a study of blood T cell repertoires in COVID-19. Assay used: immunoSEQ multiplex PCR; TCRdb lists only in-frame clones, some missing. The data show approximately 220,000 clones, with roughly four fifths seen just once and about 5.3% held by the top ten. The source material was PBMCs or T cells enriched from blood (not recorded which). Source of these receptors: a woman aged 45-60 years who had been exposed to COVID-19.

This clone is a singleton in its sample. The germline gene is not matched at one end of the junction; a read error may be the cause. The J gene is TRBJ2-1, the V gene TRBV5-1, with 14 nucleotides matching TRBD2. Per the germline V gene, CDR1 is SGHRS and CDR2 is YFSETQ. The CDR3 sequence is 20 residues long. In DNA form, the CDR3 reads TGCGCCCGCAGCTTGCTCCTGACTAGCGGGGGGGCCGGGATTAATAATGAGCAGTTCTTC. The encoded protein is CARSLLLTSGGAGINNEQFF.

This clone was observed at least ten times. The gene calls are TRBV6-1 and TRBJ2-2, with a possible D match to TRBD2 (6 bases). This CDR3 has 15 residues. Trimming removed 3 bases at V and 3 bases at J, with 11 bases between. Germline V CDR1 and CDR2: MNHNS, SASEGT. The DNA for the CDR3 is TGTGCCAGCAGTGAGAATTCGGGAGACACCGGGGAGCTGTTTTTT. The encoded protein is CASSENSGDTGELFF.

The V gene is TRBV7-3, the J gene TRBJ1-1; D gene uncertain. Germline CDR1 SGHTA, CDR2 FQGTGA. The V end lost 3 bases, the J end lost 9 bases, and 11 bases lay between the germline ends. This CDR3 comprises 12 residues. The CDR3 nucleotides are TGTGCCAGCAGCTTGGAGGGCTCGAAAGCTTTCTTT. It specifies CASSLEGSKAFF.

The V gene is TRBV7-6, the J gene TRBJ2-2, with 9 bases aligning to TRBD1. Germline values: CDR1 SGHVS, CDR2 FNYEAQ. The CDR3 sequence is 16 residues long. The J segment lost 0 bases and the V segment lost 5 bases, leaving 4 bases of the junction unmatched. The CDR3 bases are TGTGCCAGCAGCCCACGGACAGGGGCGAACACCGGGGAGCTGTTTTTT. Its protein product is CASSPRTGANTGELFF.

The rearrangement uses TRBV11-2 and TRBJ2-3; 10 nucleotides align to TRBD2. This CDR3 comprises 17 residues. The germline V gene has CDR1 SGHAT and CDR2 FQNNGV. With V trimmed by 4 bases and J by 2 bases, 9 bases remained unmatched. CDR3 protein: CASSSRIAGGDTDTQYF. The CDR3 DNA follows: TGTGCCAGCAGCTCCCGTATAGCGGGGGGTGACACAGATACGCAGTATTTT.

This clone was detected once. As DNA, the CDR3 is TGTGCCAGTAGTGTTAGGGGTATGAACACTGAAGCTTTCTTT. Residues: CASSVRGMNTEAFF. The rearrangement joins TRBV19 to TRBJ1-1; a possible D gene is TRBD1 (5 bases). CDR1 and CDR2 (germline): LNHDA, SQIVND (reference sequence). This CDR3 is 14 amino acids long. The germline V and J ends were trimmed by 5 bases and 0 bases, with 10 bases remaining between them.

J is TRBJ1-2 and V is TRBV6-5; 7 nucleotides match TRBD1. V lost 11 bases and J lost 4; bases outside the gene matches: 10. Germline values: CDR1 MNHEY, CDR2 SVGAGI. This CDR3 is built from 13 residues. The CDR3 sequence: CAATSGGSYGYTF. In DNA, the CDR3 is TGTGCCGCCACATCAGGGGGGTCCTATGGCTACACCTTC.

The V gene is TRBV5-6, the J gene TRBJ2-7; the D gene is possibly TRBD1 (5 bases). The CDR3 contains 15 residues. Trimming left V 2 bases short and J 2 bases short, with 14 bases between. The germline V gene encodes CDR1 SGHDT and CDR2 YYEEEE. The CDR3 is CASSFLGPGPYEQYF. As DNA, the CDR3 is TGTGCCAGCAGCTTCCTAGGGCCAGGGCCCTACGAGCAGTACTTC.